The TCR beta chain under discussion was sequenced for a study of monozygotic twins with inflammatory bowel disease (dated by TCRdb to the late 2010s). Some background on the complete study: In total, roughly 30 monozygotic twin pairs made up the full study: 19 Danish pairs, all IBD-discordant, plus nine German pairs, of which four were IBD-concordant and five were IBD-discordant. Disease-associated traits were sought mainly through comparisons between IBD patients and their genetically identical healthy co-twins within discordant pairs. Each individual had, on average, about 151 000 unique TCRalpha sequences and 181 000 unique TCRbeta sequences available for analysis. Study-wide conclusions, independent of this receptor: Compared with healthy twins, IBD patients shared fewer clonotypes with other individuals, and the difference was most pronounced in patients with signs of disease activity. Repertoire similarity did not differ between concordant and discordant twins, possibly due to limited statistical power. A decrease in TCRbeta repertoire diversity, as measured by inverse Simpson index, was observed in IBD patients compared with their healthy co-twins. The results gave no support for a single strong signal or clonotype linked to IBD. The analysis was unable to tell apart different T cell subtypes. Because patients were on differing immunosuppressive treatments, the repertoires may have picked up extra background noise and inter-individual variability.

As encoded in the germline V gene (reference sequence), CDR1 is DFQATT while CDR2 is SNEGSKA. From cysteine to phenylalanine, the CDR3 is 16 amino acids long. Only the protein is available. Concerning this clonotype: Its antigen is unknown.

Library creation used 5' RACE. For each TCR library, around 4,000 ng of total RNA was used. For each sample, cDNA synthesis with SMARTScribe reverse transcriptase was split into eight separate reactions. During cDNA synthesis, template switching introduced unique molecular identifiers that contained a 6-nucleotide sample barcode. Amplification of TCRalpha and TCRbeta cDNA involved two nested PCRs of approximately 16 and 10 cycles, and each PCR was followed by bead purification. Before amplification, the cDNA was treated with uracil DNA-glycosylase and purified using the QIAquick PCR purification kit. The second PCR added Illumina TruSeq-compatible adapters along with sample-specific barcodes. Library quality and concentration were checked on TapeStation and Qubit, and libraries were pooled at about 4.9 ng each. The pooled libraries were sequenced with 2 x 100 bp reads and custom sequencing primers on an Illumina HiSeq2500 single-index Rapid Run. On the study's bioinformatics: MiGEC version 1.2.6 was used for UMI-based consensus assembly, which corrected PCR and sequencing errors. MiXCR version 2.1.1 was used to carry out V(D)J alignment, clonotype assembly and CDR3 extraction. Normalisation of gene usage, clonotype sharing and MAIT/NKT TCR abundance was achieved by analysing the top 1000, 10 000 and 20 000 clonotypes per sample. After downsampling to 27 000 UMIs, diversity was calculated as the inverse Simpson index using the vegan R package. Paired Mann-Whitney U tests on discordant twin pairs were used, with Benjamini-Hochberg multiple-testing correction. TCRdb reprocessed the reads, and each CDR3 protein sequence is entered once, without DNA. These V and J calls are TCRdb output, not the study's own analysis. This sample's listing comprises some 170,000 distinct CDR3 sequences. In total, the top ten clones hold more than 2.5% of the sample.

From each donor, a roughly 2.6 ml peripheral blood sample was collected into PAXgene tubes and stored at -80 degrees C. Total RNA was isolated from whole blood with the PAXgene blood miRNA kit on an automated QIAcube, without T cell sorting. Deep TCRalpha and TCRbeta repertoire profiling with unique molecular barcoding was performed on peripheral blood of monozygotic twin pairs concordant or discordant for inflammatory bowel disease. Smoking habits were recorded for all twin pairs, with individuals classified as current, former or never smokers. The sequenced sample was blood. The source of this sequence is a human donor with ulcerative colitis or Crohn's disease, or a healthy co-twin of an affected twin (not recorded which). The sequence links TRBV20-1 to TRBJ1-1. The CDR3 in this case is CSASPTAASSNTEAFF.